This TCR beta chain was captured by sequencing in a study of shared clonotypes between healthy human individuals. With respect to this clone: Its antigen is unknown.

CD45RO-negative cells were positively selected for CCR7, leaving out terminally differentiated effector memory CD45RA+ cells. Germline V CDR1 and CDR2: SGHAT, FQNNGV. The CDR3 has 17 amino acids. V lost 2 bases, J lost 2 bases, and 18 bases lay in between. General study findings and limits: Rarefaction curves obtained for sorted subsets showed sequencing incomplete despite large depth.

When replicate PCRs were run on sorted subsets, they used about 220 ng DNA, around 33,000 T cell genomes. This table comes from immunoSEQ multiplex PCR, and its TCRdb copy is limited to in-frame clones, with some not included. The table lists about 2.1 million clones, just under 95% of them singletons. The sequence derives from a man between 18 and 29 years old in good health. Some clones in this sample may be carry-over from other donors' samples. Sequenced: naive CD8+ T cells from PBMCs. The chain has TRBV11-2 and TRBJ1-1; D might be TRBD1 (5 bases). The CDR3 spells CASSLKGVRDLNTEAFF. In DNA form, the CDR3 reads TGTGCCAGCAGCTTAAAAGGGGTCCGCGATTTAAACACTGAAGCTTTCTTT.